The 7 T cell receptor beta chains below were found in one sample sequenced in a study of CD8+CD57+ T cells in acquired aplastic anemia. Whoever was chosen for sequencing had shown CD8+CD57+ cell expansion by flow cytometry. Profiles of TCR beta VDJ and CDR3 were generated from a genomic DNA template. TCRdb reanalysed the reads using MiXCR and keeps one entry per CDR3 protein. This sample has about 160,000 distinct CDR3 sequences, with around half found just once. Sequenced: sorted CD4+, CD8+, or CD8+CD57+ T cells (not recorded which) from PBMCs. These receptor sequences come from a human donor with aplastic anemia.

This clonotype was picked up many times. The J gene is TRBJ1-2, the V gene TRBV18, with 7 bases identical to TRBD1. V lost 4 bases to trimming and J lost 10 bases; unmatched junction nucleotides: 3. There are 11 residues in the CDR3. Germline V gene sequence: CDR1 KGHSH, CDR2 LQKENI. CDR3 sequence: CASSLGQNYTF. The CDR3 nucleotides read TGTGCCAGCTCACTGGGACAGAACTACACCTTC.

V usage is TRBV5-5 and J usage is TRBJ2-7; D uncertain. CDR3 size: 16 residues. Germline V gene sequence: CDR1 SGHKS, CDR2 YYEKEE (reference sequence). The V end was cut by 5 bases, the J end by 3 bases, with 21 bases between. The CDR3 reads CASSYWAHHEFYEQYF. DNA for the CDR3: TGTGCCAGCAGTTATTGGGCCCACCACGAGTTCTACGAGCAGTACTTC.

The table lists this clonotype with many counts. The chain carries TRBV4-2 and TRBJ2-3; a weak D match, TRBD2 (6 bases). In germline, CDR1 is LGHNA, CDR2 YNFKEQ. CDR3 size: 14 residues. V lost 0 bases and J lost 7, with 11 bases in between. The CDR3 loop reads CASSQELAQNTQYF. CDR3 DNA: TGTGCCAGCAGCCAAGAACTAGCCCAAAATACGCAGTATTTT.

A word on this clonotype: Compared with germline, one end of the junction differs, possibly owing to a read error. The chain uses TRBV10-3 and TRBJ2-7; 11 nucleotides agree with TRBD2. The CDR3 is 16 amino acids. Germline-derived CDR1 and CDR2 are ENHRY and SYGVKD. CDR3 in DNA: TGTGCCAGCAGTACCTCGCTAGCGGGGGGCCCGGGGGAGCAGTACTTC. This codes for CASSTSLAGGPGEQYF.

This clonotype was counted at least ten times. V and J are TRBV20-1 and TRBJ1-5; TRBD1 matches 9 bases. Germline CDR1 reads DFQATT; CDR2 reads SNEGSKA (reference sequence). This CDR3 contains 19 residues. After removal of 6 bases from V and 0 bases from J, the junction contained 18 bases not matched to a gene. The CDR3 protein is CSALLAGTGTSYSNQPQHF. The CDR3 nucleotides read TGCAGTGCCTTACTTGCCGGGACAGGGACTTCTTATAGCAATCAGCCCCAGCATTTT.

Comment on this clonotype: Likely a read error: the CDR3 ends without its conserved phenylalanine or tryptophan. The genes are TRBV19 and TRBJ1-5, with TRBD1 identical over 9 bases. The germline CDR1 and CDR2 sequences are LNHDA and SQIVND (reference sequence). The junction had 15 bases not matched to a gene; V was cut back by 11 bases and J by 7 bases. This CDR3 contains 15 residues. CDR3 nucleotides: TGTGCCTGGAGTCGAAAGGGACAGGGTGGGCAGCCCCAGCATTCT. It yields the protein CAWSRKGQGGQPQHS.

This clonotype was picked up many times. The chain is built from TRBV6-1 and TRBJ1-1, with a weak D call TRBD1 (5 bases). The CDR3 extends over 14 amino acids. The V gene's germline CDR1 is MNHNS and CDR2 SASEGT. V was cut by 10 bases and J by 1 base, with 16 bases left in between. Here the CDR3 reads CATQPRGGNTEAFF. The CDR3 DNA follows: TGTGCCACACAACCTCGGGGGGGGAACACTGAAGCTTTCTTT.